This T cell receptor (beta chain) emerged from a study of OX40 agonist ivuxolimab in advanced cancers. Study at large: Ivuxolimab was delivered to patients intravenously every 2 weeks at doses spanning 0.01 to 10 mg/kg.

Study-level points and caveats: Dosing at 0.1 to 3.0 mg/kg was accompanied by clonal expansion of CD4+ and CD8+ blood T cells by week 6. Nonresponders included some who also had low normalized T-cell clonal expansion. Compared with CD4+, CD8+ T cells on average had more expanded clones.

On this clone itself: What it binds is not known.

V was trimmed by 0 bases and J by 4 bases, leaving 11 bases between them. This CDR3 contains 15 residues. Germline values: CDR1 SGHRS, CDR2 YFSETQ. The method was immunoSEQ multiplex PCR; TCRdb's version includes in-frame clones alone and lacks a portion of them. The top ten clones hold approximately 2.4% of a sample with around 77,000 clones, around 92% of them seen once. The sequencing used CD4+ or CD8+ T cells sorted from blood, collected in a trial of the OX40 agonist ivuxolimab. The V gene is TRBV5-1, the J gene TRBJ1-3; TRBD1 is a possible D gene (6 bases). The clonotype comes from an adult with an advanced solid tumor such as melanoma, head and neck, liver or kidney cancer. CDR3 in amino acids: CASSLEGGTGNTIYF. In DNA, the CDR3 is TGCGCCAGCAGCTTGGAGGGGGGTACAGGAAACACCATATATTTT. The whole variable domain, filled in from reference TRBV5-1 and TRBJ1-3, reads KAGVTQTPRYLIKTRGQQVTLSCSPISGHRSVSWYQQTPGQGLQFLFEYFSETQRNKGNFPGRFSGRQFSNSRSEMNVSTLELGDSALYLCASSLEGGTGNTIYFGEGSWLTVV.